This T cell receptor (beta chain) was sequenced in a study of blood T cell repertoires in COVID-19. Study background: Donors in the United States, Italy and Spain gave samples during acute or convalescent COVID-19. Nucleic acid was either cDNA or gDNA, and it came from T cells, B-cell-depleted T cells, or PBMCs.

This clone has just one count. Profiling relied on immunoSEQ multiplex PCR, and the TCRdb table lists in-frame clones only, not all of them. This sample has around 200,000 clones, with roughly 82% found just once. V lost 5 bases, J lost 0 bases, and 4 bases stayed unmatched. Germline-derived CDR1 and CDR2 are MDHEN and SYDVKM. The CDR3 consists of 14 residues. The source is a man aged 40-49 years with acute COVID-19. This chain joins TRBV28 and TRBJ2-7, with 7 bases aligning to TRBD1. The sample taken for sequencing was PBMCs or T cells enriched from blood (not recorded which). The CDR3 spells CASSPGDSSYEQYF. The CDR3 DNA reads TGTGCCAGCAGTCCCGGGGACAGCTCCTACGAGCAGTACTTC.